This T cell receptor (beta chain) was observed in a study of OX40 agonist ivuxolimab in advanced cancers. Study details: An anti-OX40 (CD134) antibody with agonistic activity, ivuxolimab, was administered to patients. The group had a mean age of 60 years, ranged from roughly 23 to 90, and was 80% to 90% male.

Comments on this clone: Its antigen is undetermined.

V lost 4 bases to trimming and J lost 4 bases, with 18 bases between them. Germline V gene lookup returns CDR1 SGHTS and CDR2 YDEGEE. The CDR3 has 15 amino acids. The data were produced by immunoSEQ multiplex PCR, yet TCRdb's version contains in-frame clones alone and is incomplete. This sample has around 63,000 clones, with 80% to 90% found just once. Notes on the study in general: Clonal expansion was among the lowest in partial responders at 0.1-3.0 mg/kg, especially CD8+. It was also the case that some nonresponders had low normalized T-cell clonal expansion.

The source of this sequence is an adult with an advanced solid tumor such as melanoma, head and neck, liver or kidney cancer. Here the sequenced sample was CD4+ or CD8+ T cells sorted from blood, taken in a trial of the OX40 agonist ivuxolimab. The gene calls are TRBV5-8 and TRBJ2-7; D possibly corresponds to TRBD2 (5 bases). CDR3 nucleotide sequence: TGTGCCAGCAGCCAAGATCTTGCGGGCGGGTACGAGCAGTACTTC. Residues: CASSQDLAGGYEQYF.